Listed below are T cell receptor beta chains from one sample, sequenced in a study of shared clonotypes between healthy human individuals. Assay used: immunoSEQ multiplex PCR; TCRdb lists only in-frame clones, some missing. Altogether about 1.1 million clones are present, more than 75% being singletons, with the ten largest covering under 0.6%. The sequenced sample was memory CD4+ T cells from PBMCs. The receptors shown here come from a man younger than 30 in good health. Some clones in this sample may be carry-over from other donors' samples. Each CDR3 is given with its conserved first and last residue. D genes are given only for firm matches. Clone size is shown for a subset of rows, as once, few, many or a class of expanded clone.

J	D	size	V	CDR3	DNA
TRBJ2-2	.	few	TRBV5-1	CASSPLGTGGELFF	TGCGCCAGCAGCCCTTTGGGCACGGGCGGGGAGCTGTTTTTT
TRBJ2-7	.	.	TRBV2	CASRPGQYEQYF	TGTGCCAGCAGACCCGGACAGTACGAGCAGTACTTC
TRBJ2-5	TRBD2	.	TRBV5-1	CASRFREGETQYF	TGCGCCAGCAGGTTCAGGGAGGGCGAGACCCAGTACTTC
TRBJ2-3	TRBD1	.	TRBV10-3	CAIRGGQGYDTQYF	TGTGCCATCAGGGGGGGACAGGGGTATGATACGCAGTATTTT
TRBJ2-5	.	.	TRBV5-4	CASSTPEGSRETQYF	TGTGCCAGCAGCACCCCCGAGGGCTCTAGGGAGACCCAGTACTTC
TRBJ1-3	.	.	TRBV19	CASSIAATTGNTIYF	TGTGCCAGTAGTATTGCAGCGACGACTGGAAACACCATATATTTT
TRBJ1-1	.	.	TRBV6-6	CASSSPQGVNTEAFF	TGTGCCAGCAGTTCCCCACAGGGAGTGAACACTGAAGCTTTCTTT
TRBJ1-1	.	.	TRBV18	CASSPLREGTEAFF	TGTGCCAGCTCACCTCTACGGGAGGGCACTGAAGCTTTCTTT
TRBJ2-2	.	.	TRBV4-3	CASSQESSNTGELFF	TGCGCCAGCAGCCAAGAATCTTCGAACACCGGGGAGCTGTTTTTT
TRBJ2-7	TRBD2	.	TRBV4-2	CASSPGSGAPYEQYF	TGTGCCAGCAGCCCAGGAAGCGGGGCACCCTACGAGCAGTACTTC
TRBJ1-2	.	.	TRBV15	CATSRDLRGAGGGYTF	TGTGCCACCAGCAGAGACCTTCGAGGGGCGGGCGGTGGCTACACCTTC
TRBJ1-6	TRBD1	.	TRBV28	CASRGTGGGSPLHF	TGTGCCAGCAGGGGGACAGGGGGAGGCTCACCCCTCCACTTT
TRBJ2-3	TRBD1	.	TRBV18	CASSPTGEVDTQYF	TGTGCCAGCTCACCGACAGGGGAAGTGGATACGCAGTATTTT
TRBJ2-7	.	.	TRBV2	CASSSYTPGAASYEQYF	TGTGCCAGCAGTAGCTACACACCAGGGGCCGCGTCCTACGAGCAGTACTTC